These T cell receptor beta chains were read from a single sample in a study of blood T cell repertoires in COVID-19. The data were produced by immunoSEQ multiplex PCR, yet TCRdb's version contains in-frame clones alone and is incomplete. Of 250,000 or so clones listed, around 88% are singletons. The sequenced material came from peripheral blood. These receptors all stem from a man at least 80 years old with acute or convalescent COVID-19. Both conserved end residues are part of each CDR3. Each record gives: J gene, V gene, clone size, CDR3 protein. Only some rows state a clone size, as once, few, many or a class for expanded clones.

>TRBJ1-2|TRBV14|-
CASSNTQAYPSYGYTF
>TRBJ1-5|TRBV19|-
CATTVSVNQPQHF
>TRBJ2-1|TRBV29-1|-
CSVDLSNEQFF
>TRBJ2-7|TRBV7-9|-
CASSSTEDYEQYF
>TRBJ1-5|TRBV10-3|once
CAISEYGGDQPQHF
>TRBJ1-2|TRBV28|once
CAIGTGSYGYTF
>TRBJ2-1|TRBV6-5|-
CASREREVYNEQFF
>TRBJ2-7|TRBV3-1/TRBV3-2|-
CASSPGTSGLYEQYF
>TRBJ2-1|TRBV6-5|-
CASSLPGTRNEQFF
>TRBJ2-2|TRBV19|-
CASNIQAVGTGELFF
>TRBJ1-4|TRBV5-1|-
CASSLGHRGNEKLFF
>TRBJ1-1|TRBV28|few
CASSSQIQELFPEAFF
>TRBJ2-7|TRBV10-3|-
CAISDEVAGISYEQYF
>TRBJ2-7|TRBV7-9|-
CASSTQGSPYEQYF